This T cell receptor (beta chain) was profiled in a study of neurological immune-mediated disorders. This clonotype has at least ten counts. TCRdb used MiXCR to reprocess the 5' RACE reads, holding one entry per CDR3 protein. The sample lists tens of thousands of distinct CDR3 sequences, just over 2.5% occurring once. Sequencing used PBMCs. This sequence was found in a woman in her twenties or thirties with multiple sclerosis.

The DNA for the CDR3 is TGCGCCAGCATTGGCCCCGGCGGTAGCACTGAAGCTTTCTTT. It is translated as CASIGPGGSTEAFF. The V and J genes are TRBV5-1 and TRBJ1-1; D is uncertain. Germline assignment: CDR1 SGHRS and CDR2 YFSETQ. V dropped 6 bases and J dropped 4 bases, with 16 bases sitting between them. The CDR3 loop spans 14 amino acids.